Listed below are T cell receptor beta chains from one sample, sequenced in a study of patients and donors after allogeneic stem cell transplantation. TCRdb re-derived calls from the RT-PCR reads in MiXCR, one entry per CDR3 protein. The table has 150,000 to 200,000 distinct CDR3 sequences, 24% seen once; the top ten hold roughly 26%. Material: blood, either unsorted or a sorted T cell fraction (not recorded which). These receptors were collected from a human donor who was either an allogeneic HSCT recipient or a stem cell or donor lymphocyte infusion donor (not recorded which). It is not recorded whose cells these are; they may come from a transplant donor. Each CDR3 is given with its conserved first and last residue. A D gene is named only where the DNA matches it firmly. The size entry is marked missing in some rows and otherwise reads once, few, many or a size class.

>NA|few|TRBJ2-7|TRBV4-2
CASSQDGDDFYEQYF
TGTGCCAGCAGCCAAGATGGGGACGACTTTTACGAGCAGTACTTC
>NA|NA|TRBJ1-5|TRBV12-3/TRBV12-4
CASSRRVSNQPQHF
TGTGCCAGCAGCCGCAGGGTTAGCAATCAGCCCCAGCATTTT
>TRBD1|few|TRBJ1-1|TRBV7-6
CASSPPGTVNTEAFF
TGTGCCAGCAGCCCACCCGGGACAGTGAACACTGAAGCTTTCTTT
>NA|few|TRBJ1-2|TRBV6-5
CASSYSIPCPYGYTF
TGTGCCAGCAGTTACTCGATTCCATGCCCCTATGGCTACACCTTC
>NA|few|TRBJ1-5|TRBV12-3/TRBV12-4
CASSLGTGSGNIFGNQPQHF
TGTGCCAGCAGTTTAGGTACAGGGTCGGGGAATATATTTGGCAATCAGCCCCAGCATTTT
>NA|NA|TRBJ2-5|TRBV6-6
CASRQVPETQYF
TGTGCCAGCAGGCAGGTTCCAGAGACCCAGTACTTC
>NA|many|TRBJ1-1|TRBV6-5
CATGGNTEAFF
TGTGCCACGGGAGGGAACACTGAAGCTTTCTTT
>NA|few|TRBJ1-5|TRBV12-3/TRBV12-4
CASSPSAAGWNQPQHF
TGTGCCAGCAGTCCGTCAGCGGCCGGGTGGAATCAGCCCCAGCATTTT
>NA|few|TRBJ2-7|TRBV27
CASSSALRDEQYF
TGTGCCAGCAGTTCCGCTCTAAGAGACGAGCAGTACTTC
>NA|NA|TRBJ1-5|TRBV4-3
CASSQEGGGQPQHF
TGCGCCAGCAGCCAAGAGGGGGGCGGGCAGCCCCAGCATTTT
>NA|NA|TRBJ1-2|TRBV4-3
CASSQVVRWRYGYTF
TGCGCCAGCAGCCAAGTCGTCAGGTGGCGATATGGCTACACCTTC
>NA|few|TRBJ1-1|TRBV15
CATSRPERPAEAFF
TGTGCCACCAGCCGACCGGAACGGCCTGCTGAAGCTTTCTTT
>NA|many|TRBJ1-3|TRBV20-1
CSARASWGDSGNTIYF
TGCAGTGCTAGAGCCTCATGGGGCGACTCTGGAAACACCATATATTTT
>TRBD1|NA|TRBJ1-4|TRBV29-1
CSVADRINEKLFF
TGCAGCGTGGCGGACAGGATCAATGAAAAACTGTTTTTT
>NA|NA|TRBJ2-1|TRBV29-1
CSALRGDNEQFF
TGCAGCGCGCTAAGGGGGGACAATGAGCAGTTCTTC
>NA|few|TRBJ2-1|TRBV7-2
CASSFSLGNEQFF
TGTGCCAGCAGCTTTTCCCTGGGCAATGAGCAGTTCTTC
>NA|NA|TRBJ1-2|TRBV12-3/TRBV12-4
CASSSLPRTWDYGYTF
TGTGCCAGCAGTTCCCTCCCTCGGACTTGGGACTATGGCTACACCTTC
>NA|few|TRBJ1-2|TRBV4-3
CASSQESRGIYYGYTF
TGCGCCAGCAGCCAAGAGAGCCGAGGAATCTACTATGGCTACACCTTC
>NA|NA|TRBJ1-4|TRBV6-5
CASSRVRGNEKLFF
TGTGCCAGCAGTCGGGTCCGGGGCAATGAAAAACTGTTTTTT
>NA|few|TRBJ1-4|TRBV10-3
CAISESRTAINEKLFF
TGTGCCATCAGTGAGTCGCGGACAGCTATAAATGAAAAACTGTTTTTT
>NA|few|TRBJ2-1|TRBV20-1
CSARDRLGDPYNEQFF
TGCAGTGCTAGAGATCGGTTGGGGGATCCCTACAATGAGCAGTTCTTC
>NA|NA|TRBJ2-3|TRBV18
CASSPVGIYWGTDTQYF
TGTGCCAGCTCACCAGTCGGGATTTACTGGGGCACAGATACGCAGTATTTT
>NA|many|TRBJ1-5|TRBV20-1
CSARPKQMYSNQPQHF
TGCAGTGCTAGGCCAAAACAGATGTATAGCAATCAGCCCCAGCATTTT
>NA|NA|TRBJ1-1|TRBV11-2
CASSLREALNTEAFF
TGTGCCAGCAGCTTGAGGGAGGCCCTGAACACTGAAGCTTTCTTT
>NA|NA|TRBJ2-6|TRBV9
CASSPVVSGANVLTF
TGTGCCAGCAGCCCAGTTGTCTCTGGGGCCAACGTCCTGACTTTC
>TRBD2|NA|TRBJ2-1|TRBV7-6
CASSGGLAGVSYNEQFF
TGTGCCAGCAGCGGCGGACTAGCGGGGGTCTCCTACAATGAGCAGTTCTTC
>TRBD1|NA|TRBJ1-5|TRBV12-3/TRBV12-4
CASRGTGEGWQPQHF
TGTGCCAGCAGGGGGACAGGGGAAGGTTGGCAGCCCCAGCATTTT
>NA|NA|TRBJ1-1|TRBV24-1
CATSAYSNTEAFF
TGTGCCACCAGCGCCTATTCGAACACTGAAGCTTTCTTT
>NA|NA|TRBJ2-1|TRBV12-3/TRBV12-4
CASSWSNEQFF
TGTGCCAGCAGTTGGTCAAATGAGCAGTTCTTC
>TRBD1|NA|TRBJ2-2|TRBV12-3/TRBV12-4
CASRRTGEGELFF
TGTGCCAGCAGAAGGACAGGGGAAGGGGAGCTGTTTTTT
>NA|many|TRBJ2-5|TRBV5-8
CASSIYSNVETQYF
TGTGCCAGCAGCATCTATAGTAACGTGGAGACCCAGTACTTC
>NA|NA|TRBJ1-5|TRBV10-3
CAISPDRDNQPQHF
TGTGCCATCAGCCCAGACAGAGACAATCAGCCCCAGCATTTT
>TRBD1|few|TRBJ1-2|TRBV20-1
CSASARGLANYGYTF
TGCAGTGCTAGTGCCAGGGGGCTAGCTAACTATGGCTACACCTTC
>NA|NA|TRBJ1-2|TRBV7-2
CASSLGYRAEIYGYTF
TGTGCCAGCAGCTTAGGATATAGGGCTGAGATCTATGGCTACACCTTC
>NA|few|TRBJ1-6|TRBV7-2
CASSDPGLNSPLHF
TGTGCCAGCAGTGATCCGGGTTTAAATTCACCCCTCCACTTT
>TRBD1|few|TRBJ1-2|TRBV6-2/TRBV6-3
CASRPQGDYGYTF
TGTGCCAGCAGACCCCAGGGGGACTATGGCTACACCTTC
>NA|few|TRBJ2-1|TRBV12-3/TRBV12-4
CASALDNEQFF
TGTGCCAGCGCACTAGACAATGAGCAGTTCTTC
>NA|NA|TRBJ1-2|TRBV30
CARRLGYGYTF
TGTGCCAGAAGACTGGGATATGGCTACACCTTC
>TRBD1|few|TRBJ1-1|TRBV12-3/TRBV12-4
CASSIGQGGRDTEAFF
TGTGCCAGCAGTATAGGACAGGGTGGTAGAGACACTGAAGCTTTCTTT
>NA|NA|TRBJ1-1|TRBV9
CASSVGDTDEAFF
TGTGCCAGCAGCGTAGGGGACACGGATGAAGCTTTCTTT
>TRBD1|NA|TRBJ1-4|TRBV12-3/TRBV12-4
CASSPGQGYEKLFF
TGTGCCAGCAGCCCGGGACAGGGATATGAAAAACTGTTTTTT
>NA|NA|TRBJ1-1|TRBV29-1
CSALGHQAFF
TGCAGCGCCCTGGGACACCAAGCTTTCTTT